Shown below are 5 T cell receptor beta chains from a single sample sequenced in a study of immune heterogeneity within non-small cell lung tumors. It was a multiplex PCR that amplified TCR beta CDR3, with 32 V and 13 J primers. TCRdb called the multiplex PCR reads again in MiXCR, with one record for every CDR3 protein. The data contain thousands of distinct CDR3 sequences, roughly 25% of them seen just once; the ten biggest clones take up roughly 12%. Samples each supplied about 600 ng of bulk tumor genomic DNA as template. Surgeons took several biopsies per primary tumor, spaced far apart, during surgery. Before undergoing curative surgery, patients had newly diagnosed non-small cell lung cancer that was untreated. The specimen was lung tumor tissue. The receptor set was obtained from a man aged 55 to 70 with non-small cell lung cancer.

This chain joins TRBV28 and TRBJ2-1, with D perhaps matching TRBD2 (5 bases). Trimming removed 3 bases from V and 4 bases from J, with 10 bases in between. Germline assignment: CDR1 MDHEN and CDR2 SYDVKM. CDR3 length equals 14 residues. The DNA for the CDR3 is TGTGCCAGCAGTTTCCTTGTAGCGTACAATGAGCAGTTCTTC. It is translated as CASSFLVAYNEQFF.

On this clonotype itself: This sequence may be a read error, since a much larger clone differs from it by one base. The rearrangement joins TRBV2 to TRBJ2-3; D might be TRBD1 (6 bases). Germline CDR1 SNHLY, CDR2 FYNNEI. The CDR3 totals 15 residues. The CDR3 nucleotides are TGTGCCAGCGGTGAAACAGGGTCCTCCACAGATACGCAGTATTTT. This encodes CASGETGSSTDTQYF.

The DNA for the CDR3 is TGTGCCAGTAGTATGGGGACAGGGGCCAAAAACATTCAGTACTTC. It yields the protein CASSMGTGAKNIQYF. V and J are TRBV19 and TRBJ2-4; 9 positions match TRBD1. CDR3 length equals 15 residues. Germline loops: CDR1 LNHDA, CDR2 SQIVND (reference sequence). After removal of 3 bases from V and 1 base from J, the junction contained 1 base not matched to a gene.

This clonotype is medium-sized in the sample. The V gene is TRBV29-1, the J gene TRBJ1-4; a weak D match, TRBD1 (5 bases). The CDR3 totals 16 residues. The V end lost 4 bases, the J end lost 3 bases, and 18 bases lay between the germline ends. Germline V gives CDR1 SQVTM, CDR2 ANQGSEA. Written as DNA, the CDR3 is TGCAGCGTTGCGGGGGGGATGGGGAGGCCTAATGAAAAACTGTTTTTT. This encodes CSVAGGMGRPNEKLFF.

This clonotype qualifies as medium-sized. The chain carries TRBV6-1 and TRBJ2-7, with 10 bases that match TRBD2. This CDR3 is 16 amino acids long. Germline V gives CDR1 MNHNS, CDR2 SASEGT. J was trimmed by 7 bases and V by 6 bases; bases with no gene match: 15. CDR3 DNA: TGTGCCAGCAGCACACCCAGGCTAGCGGGAGCGGGAGAGCAGTACTTC. This gives the protein CASSTPRLAGAGEQYF.